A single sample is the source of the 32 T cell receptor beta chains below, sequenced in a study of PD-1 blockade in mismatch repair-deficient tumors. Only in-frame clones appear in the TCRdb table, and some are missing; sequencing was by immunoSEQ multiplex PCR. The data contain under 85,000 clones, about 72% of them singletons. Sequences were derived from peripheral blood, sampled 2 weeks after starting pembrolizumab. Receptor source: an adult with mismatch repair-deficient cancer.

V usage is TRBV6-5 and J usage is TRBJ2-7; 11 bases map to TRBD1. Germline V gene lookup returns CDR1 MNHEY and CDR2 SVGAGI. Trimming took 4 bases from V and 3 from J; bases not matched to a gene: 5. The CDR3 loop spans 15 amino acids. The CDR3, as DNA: TGTGCCAGCAGTTCCCCGGGACAGGGGGTCTACGAGCAGTACTTC. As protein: CASSSPGQGVYEQYF.

CDR3 bases: TGCGCCAGCAGCCAAGATTTTAGCGGAACCCCCTACGAGCAGTACTTC. Translation: CASSQDFSGTPYEQYF. The chain couples TRBV4-1 to TRBJ2-7, with a weak D call TRBD2 (6 bases). Germline assignment: CDR1 MGHRA and CDR2 YSYEKL. The CDR3 has 16 amino acids. V was pared by 0 bases and J by 2 bases, with 14 bases between.

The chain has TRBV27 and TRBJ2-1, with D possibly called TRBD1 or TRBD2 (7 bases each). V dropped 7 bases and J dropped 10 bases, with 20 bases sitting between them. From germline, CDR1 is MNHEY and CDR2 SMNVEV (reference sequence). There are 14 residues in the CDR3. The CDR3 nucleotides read TGTGCCAGCACCTTTCAGGGGGGGCGGAGGGAGCAGTTCTTC. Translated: CASTFQGGRREQFF.

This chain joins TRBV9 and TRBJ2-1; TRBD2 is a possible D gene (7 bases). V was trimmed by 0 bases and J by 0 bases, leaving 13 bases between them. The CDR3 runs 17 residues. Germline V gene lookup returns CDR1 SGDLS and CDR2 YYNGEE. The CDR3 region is CASSVVAGASSYNEQFF. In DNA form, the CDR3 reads TGTGCCAGCAGCGTAGTGGCGGGGGCGAGCTCCTACAATGAGCAGTTCTTC.

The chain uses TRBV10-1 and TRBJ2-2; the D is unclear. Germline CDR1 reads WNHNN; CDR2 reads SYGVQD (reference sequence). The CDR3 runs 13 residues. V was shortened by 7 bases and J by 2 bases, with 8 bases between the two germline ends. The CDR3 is CASKDPNTGELFF. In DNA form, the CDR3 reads TGCGCCAGCAAGGACCCAAACACCGGGGAGCTGTTTTTT.

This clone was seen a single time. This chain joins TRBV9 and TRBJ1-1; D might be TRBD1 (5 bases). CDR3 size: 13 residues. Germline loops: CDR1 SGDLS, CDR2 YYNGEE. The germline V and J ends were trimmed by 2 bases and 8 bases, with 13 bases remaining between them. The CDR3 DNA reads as TGTGCCAGCAGCGTCATACACAAGGGGGAAGCTTTCTTT. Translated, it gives CASSVIHKGEAFF.

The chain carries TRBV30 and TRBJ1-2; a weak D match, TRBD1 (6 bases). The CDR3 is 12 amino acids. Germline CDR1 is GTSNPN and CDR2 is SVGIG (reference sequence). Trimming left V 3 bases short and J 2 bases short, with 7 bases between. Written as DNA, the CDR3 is TGTGCCTGGAGCACAGGGAACTATGGCTACACCTTC. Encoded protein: CAWSTGNYGYTF.

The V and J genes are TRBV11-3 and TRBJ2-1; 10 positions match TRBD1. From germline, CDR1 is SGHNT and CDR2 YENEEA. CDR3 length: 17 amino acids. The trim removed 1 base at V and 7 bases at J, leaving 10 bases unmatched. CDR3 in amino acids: CASSLVPTGGLSNEQFF. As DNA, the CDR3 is TGTGCCAGCAGCTTAGTCCCGACAGGGGGCTTATCAAATGAGCAGTTCTTC.

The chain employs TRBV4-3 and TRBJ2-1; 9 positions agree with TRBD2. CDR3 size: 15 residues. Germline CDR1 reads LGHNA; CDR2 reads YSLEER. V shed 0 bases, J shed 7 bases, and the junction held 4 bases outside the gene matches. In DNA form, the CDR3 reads TGCGCCAGCAGCCAAGACGCGGGAGGGCCGAATGAGCAGTTCTTC. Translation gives CASSQDAGGPNEQFF.

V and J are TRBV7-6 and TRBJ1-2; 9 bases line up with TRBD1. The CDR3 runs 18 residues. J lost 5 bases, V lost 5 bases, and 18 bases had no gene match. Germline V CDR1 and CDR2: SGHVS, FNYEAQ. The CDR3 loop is CASSPSRTGALFRYGYTF. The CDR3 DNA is TGTGCCAGCAGCCCCTCAAGGACAGGGGCACTATTCCGGTATGGCTACACCTTC.

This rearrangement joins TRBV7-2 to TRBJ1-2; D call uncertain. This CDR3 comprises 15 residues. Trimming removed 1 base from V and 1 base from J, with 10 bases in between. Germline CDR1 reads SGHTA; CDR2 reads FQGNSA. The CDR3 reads CASSLGRQFNYGYTF. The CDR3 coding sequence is TGTGCCAGCAGCTTAGGACGTCAGTTTAACTATGGCTACACCTTC.

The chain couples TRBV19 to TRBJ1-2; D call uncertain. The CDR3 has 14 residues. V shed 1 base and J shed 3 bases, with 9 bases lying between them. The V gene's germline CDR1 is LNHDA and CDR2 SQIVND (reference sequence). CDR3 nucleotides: TGTGCCAGTAGTATAGGGGAGGGATACTATGGCTACACCTTC. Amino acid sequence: CASSIGEGYYGYTF. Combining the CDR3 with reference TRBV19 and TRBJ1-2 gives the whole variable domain DGGITQSPKYLFRKEGQNVTLSCEQNLNHDAMYWYRQDPGQGLRLIYYSQIVNDFQKGDIAEGYSVSREKKESFPLTVTSAQKNPTAFYLCASSIGEGYYGYTFGSGTRLTVV.

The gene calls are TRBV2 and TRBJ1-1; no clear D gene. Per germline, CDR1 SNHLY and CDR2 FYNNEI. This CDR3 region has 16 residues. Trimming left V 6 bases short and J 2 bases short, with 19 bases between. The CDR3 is CASRAGSPLANTEAFF. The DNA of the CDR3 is TGTGCCAGCAGGGCCGGGTCTCCCCTTGCAAACACTGAAGCTTTCTTT.

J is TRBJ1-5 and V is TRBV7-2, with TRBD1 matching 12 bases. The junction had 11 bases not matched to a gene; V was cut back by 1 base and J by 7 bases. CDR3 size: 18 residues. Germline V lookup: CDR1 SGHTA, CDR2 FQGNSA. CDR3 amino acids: CASSLVAGQGASGQPQHF. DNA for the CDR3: TGTGCCAGCAGCTTAGTTGCGGGACAGGGGGCATCGGGACAGCCCCAGCATTTT.

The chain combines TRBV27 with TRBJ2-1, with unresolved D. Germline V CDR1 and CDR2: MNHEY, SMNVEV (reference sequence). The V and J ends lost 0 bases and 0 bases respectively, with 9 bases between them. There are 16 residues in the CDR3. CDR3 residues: CASSLSSKSSYNEQFF. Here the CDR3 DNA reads TGTGCCAGCAGTTTATCGAGCAAGAGCTCCTACAATGAGCAGTTCTTC.

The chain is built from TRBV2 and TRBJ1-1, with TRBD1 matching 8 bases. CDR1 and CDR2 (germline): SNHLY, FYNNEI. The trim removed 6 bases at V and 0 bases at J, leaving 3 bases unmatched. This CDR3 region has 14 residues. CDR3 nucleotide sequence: TGTGCCAGCAGAAGGGACAGGTTGAACACTGAAGCTTTCTTT. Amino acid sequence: CASRRDRLNTEAFF. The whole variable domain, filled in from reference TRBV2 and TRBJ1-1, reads EPEVTQTPSHQVTQMGQEVILRCVPISNHLYFYWYRQILGQKVEFLVSFYNNEISEKSEIFDDQFSVERPDGSNFTLKIRSTKLEDSAMYFCASRRDRLNTEAFFGQGTRLTVV.

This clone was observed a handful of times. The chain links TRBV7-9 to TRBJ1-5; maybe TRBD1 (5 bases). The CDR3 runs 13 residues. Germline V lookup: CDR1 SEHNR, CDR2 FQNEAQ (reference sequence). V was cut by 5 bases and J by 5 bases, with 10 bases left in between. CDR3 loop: CASSPDSHQPQHF. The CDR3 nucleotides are TGTGCCAGCAGCCCAGACAGCCATCAGCCCCAGCATTTT.

The CDR3 region has the DNA TGTGCCAGCAGCTCTTGGAGGCAGCCCCAGCATTTT. Translating it yields CASSSWRQPQHF. The chain uses TRBV6-5 and TRBJ1-5; D unclear. Trimming shortened V by 6 bases and J by 7 bases, and 10 bases separated the two germline ends. The CDR3 totals 12 residues. Germline CDR1 MNHEY, CDR2 SVGAGI.

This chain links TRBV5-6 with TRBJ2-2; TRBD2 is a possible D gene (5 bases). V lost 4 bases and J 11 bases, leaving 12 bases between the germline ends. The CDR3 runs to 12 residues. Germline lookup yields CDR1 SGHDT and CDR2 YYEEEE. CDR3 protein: CASSHGLGELFF. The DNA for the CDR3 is TGTGCCAGCAGCCACGGACTCGGTGAGCTGTTTTTT.

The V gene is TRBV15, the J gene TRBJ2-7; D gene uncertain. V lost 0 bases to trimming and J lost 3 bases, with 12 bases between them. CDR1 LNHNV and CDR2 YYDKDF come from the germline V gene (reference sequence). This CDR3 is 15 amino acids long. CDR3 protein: CATSRDPAVYYEQYF. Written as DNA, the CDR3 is TGTGCCACCAGCAGAGATCCAGCAGTCTACTACGAGCAGTACTTC.

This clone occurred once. The CDR3 DNA sequence: TGTGCCACTCACTCGCCTAGGACAGCCCAAGAGACCCAGTACTTC. Protein sequence: CATHSPRTAQETQYF. The V and J genes are TRBV5-8 and TRBJ2-5; D is possibly TRBD1 (6 bases). Per the germline V gene, CDR1 is SGHTS and CDR2 is YDEGEE. V was cut by 9 bases and J by 1 base, with 19 bases left in between. The CDR3 spans 15 residues.

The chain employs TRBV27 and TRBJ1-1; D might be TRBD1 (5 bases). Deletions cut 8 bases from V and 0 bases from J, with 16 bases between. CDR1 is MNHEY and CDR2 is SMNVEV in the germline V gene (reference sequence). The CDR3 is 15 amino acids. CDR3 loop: CASSPLGGLNTEAFF. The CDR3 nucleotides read TGTGCCAGCTCCCCCCTTGGGGGACTGAACACTGAAGCTTTCTTT.

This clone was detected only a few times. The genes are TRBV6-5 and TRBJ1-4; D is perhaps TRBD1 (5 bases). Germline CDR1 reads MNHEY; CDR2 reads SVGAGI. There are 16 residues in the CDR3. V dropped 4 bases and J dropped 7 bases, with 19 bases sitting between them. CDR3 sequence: CASSSPAGGLGEKLFF. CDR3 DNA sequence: TGTGCCAGCAGTTCCCCGGCGGGGGGGTTGGGTGAAAAACTGTTTTTT.

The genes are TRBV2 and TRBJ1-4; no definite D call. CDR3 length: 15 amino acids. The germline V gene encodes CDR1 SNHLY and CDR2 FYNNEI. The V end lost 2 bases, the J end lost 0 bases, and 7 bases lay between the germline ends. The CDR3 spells CASSEWTSTNEKLFF. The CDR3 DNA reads TGTGCCAGCAGTGAATGGACCTCAACTAATGAAAAACTGTTTTTT.

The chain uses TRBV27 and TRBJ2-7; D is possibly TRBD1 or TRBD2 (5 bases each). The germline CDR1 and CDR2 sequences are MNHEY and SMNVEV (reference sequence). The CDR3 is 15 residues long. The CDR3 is CASSSLNHWDGGSNV. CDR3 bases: TGTGCCAGCAGTTCTCTCAATCACTGGGACGGCGGCAGTAATGTC.

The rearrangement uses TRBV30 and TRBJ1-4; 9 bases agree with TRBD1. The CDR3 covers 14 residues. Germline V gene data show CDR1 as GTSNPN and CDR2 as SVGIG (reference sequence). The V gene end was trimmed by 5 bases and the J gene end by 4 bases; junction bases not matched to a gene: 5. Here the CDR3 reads CAWGPGQGNEKLFF. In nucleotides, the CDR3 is TGTGCCTGGGGTCCGGGACAGGGTAATGAAAAACTGTTTTTT.

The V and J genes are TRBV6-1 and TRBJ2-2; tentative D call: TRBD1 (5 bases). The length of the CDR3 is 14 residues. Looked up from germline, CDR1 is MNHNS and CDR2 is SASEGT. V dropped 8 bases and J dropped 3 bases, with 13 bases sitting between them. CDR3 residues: CASDRGSDTGELFF. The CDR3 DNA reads TGTGCCAGCGATAGGGGAAGCGACACCGGGGAGCTGTTTTTT.

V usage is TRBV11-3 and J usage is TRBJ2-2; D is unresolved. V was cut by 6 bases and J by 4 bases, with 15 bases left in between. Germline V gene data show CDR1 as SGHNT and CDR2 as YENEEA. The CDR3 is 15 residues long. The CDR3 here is CASRAGVPVTGELFF. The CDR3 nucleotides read TGTGCCAGCAGAGCTGGGGTCCCCGTCACCGGGGAGCTGTTTTTT.

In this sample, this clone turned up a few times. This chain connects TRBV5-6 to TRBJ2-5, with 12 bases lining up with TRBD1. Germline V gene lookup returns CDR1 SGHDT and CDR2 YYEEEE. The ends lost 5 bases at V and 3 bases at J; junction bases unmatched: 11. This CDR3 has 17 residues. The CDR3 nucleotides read TGTGCCAGCAGTCCCGGGACAGGGGGCTTGAAGAAAGAGACCCAGTACTTC. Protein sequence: CASSPGTGGLKKETQYF.

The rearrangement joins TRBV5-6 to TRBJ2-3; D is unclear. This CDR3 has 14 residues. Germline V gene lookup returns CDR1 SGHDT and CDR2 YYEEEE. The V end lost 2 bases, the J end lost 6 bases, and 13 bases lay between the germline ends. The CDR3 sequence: CASSFLILLDTQYF. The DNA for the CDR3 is TGTGCCAGCAGCTTCCTCATTCTCCTCGATACGCAGTATTTT.

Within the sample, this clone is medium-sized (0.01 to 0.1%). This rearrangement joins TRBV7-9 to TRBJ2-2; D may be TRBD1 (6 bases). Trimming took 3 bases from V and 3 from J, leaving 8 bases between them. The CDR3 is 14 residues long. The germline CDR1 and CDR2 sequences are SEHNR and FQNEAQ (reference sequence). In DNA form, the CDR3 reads TGTGCCAGCAGCTTGGGGGCGGACACCGGGGAGCTGTTTTTT. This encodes CASSLGADTGELFF. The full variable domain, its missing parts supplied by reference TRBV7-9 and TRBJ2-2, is DTGVSQNPRHKITKRGQNVTFRCDPISEHNRLYWYRQTLGQGPEFLTYFQNEAQLEKSRLLSDRFSAERPKGSFSTLEIQRTEQGDSAMYLCASSLGADTGELFFGEGSRLTVL.

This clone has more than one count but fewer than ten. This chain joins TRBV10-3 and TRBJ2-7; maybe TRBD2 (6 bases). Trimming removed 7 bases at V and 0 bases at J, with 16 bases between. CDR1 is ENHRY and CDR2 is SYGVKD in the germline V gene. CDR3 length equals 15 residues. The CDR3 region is CAITWLEGNSYEQYF. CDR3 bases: TGTGCCATCACCTGGTTGGAGGGGAACTCCTACGAGCAGTACTTC.